The 13 T cell receptor beta chains below all came from one sample that was sequenced in a study of a mutant IDH1 vaccine in newly diagnosed glioma. No cognate antigen is known for these TCRs. Some clones are missing from TCRdb's copy, which holds only in-frame ones; the method was immunoSEQ multiplex PCR. The table includes about 40,000 clones, roughly 82% detected once. This sample's time point: week 47, end of study. Alongside topical imiquimod, each dose of vaccine comprised 300 ug of mutant IDH1 20-mer peptide. Sequences were derived from PBMCs, sampled from a glioma patient whose treatment included an IDH1 peptide vaccine. These receptors all stem from a man between 18 and 35 years old with glioma. Some clones in this sample may be carry-over from other donors' samples.

The chain combines TRBV6-5 with TRBJ1-4; TRBD1 aligns across 7 bases. V was pared by 4 bases and J by 10 bases, with 6 bases of the junction left unmatched. The CDR3 extends over 13 amino acids. Germline CDR1 reads MNHEY; CDR2 reads SVGAGI. As DNA, the CDR3 is TGTGCCAGCAGTTTCGACAGGGAGGGAAAACTGTTTTTT. The encoded protein is CASSFDREGKLFF.

V usage is TRBV28 and J usage is TRBJ1-2; D may be TRBD1 (5 bases). The CDR3 runs to 16 residues. Trimming took off 6 bases at V and 3 bases at J, with 20 bases between the two ends. Germline V CDR1 and CDR2: MDHEN, SYDVKM. CDR3 sequence reads: CASSPPGHLEDYGYTF. The CDR3 region has the DNA TGTGCCAGCAGCCCCCCGGGGCACCTGGAAGACTATGGCTACACCTTC.

This chain links TRBV29-1 with TRBJ1-1, with D unresolved. The CDR3 extends over 13 amino acids. V lost 7 bases and J 5 bases, leaving 17 bases between the germline ends. The germline V gene encodes CDR1 SQVTM and CDR2 ANQGSEA. This CDR3 is CSGLRASRTEAFF. The CDR3 DNA is TGCAGCGGCCTCCGGGCCTCAAGGACTGAAGCTTTCTTT. The whole variable domain, remainder taken from reference TRBV29-1 and TRBJ1-1, is SAVISQKPSRDICQRGTSLTIQCQVDSQVTMMFWYRQQPGQSLTLIATANQGSEATYESGFVIDKFPISRPNLTFSTLTVSNMSPEDSSIYLCSGLRASRTEAFFGQGTRLTVV.

The chain uses TRBV5-6 and TRBJ2-2, with D unclear. The CDR3 is 14 amino acids. Germline loops: CDR1 SGHDT, CDR2 YYEEEE. The V end was cut by 0 bases, the J end by 1 base, with 4 bases between. CDR3 protein: CASSLVRNTGELFF. The CDR3 DNA reads as TGTGCCAGCAGCTTGGTTCGGAACACCGGGGAGCTGTTTTTT.

In DNA, the CDR3 is TGTGCCAGCAGTGAAAGAGGGTGGGATAATTCACCCCTCCACTTT. Its translation is CASSERGWDNSPLHF. The chain employs TRBV2 and TRBJ1-6; D unresolved. Trimming pared 2 bases from V and 5 bases from J, leaving 10 bases between. Germline V gene sequence: CDR1 SNHLY, CDR2 FYNNEI. The CDR3 is made up of 15 amino acids.

This clone was observed a few times. The J gene is TRBJ1-1, the V gene TRBV10-3, with 9 positions matching TRBD1. The V gene end was trimmed by 4 bases and the J gene end by 2 bases; junction bases not matched to a gene: 5. Germline V lookup: CDR1 ENHRY, CDR2 SYGVKD. There are 15 residues in the CDR3. The CDR3 loop is CAISGNRGPNTEAFF. The CDR3 region has the DNA TGTGCCATCAGTGGGAACAGGGGGCCTAACACTGAAGCTTTCTTT.

This clone came up once. DNA of the CDR3: TGCGCCAGCAGCTTGGACAGGGGAAGTGGAGGCTACACCTTC. This encodes CASSLDRGSGGYTF. V gene TRBV5-1 combines with J gene TRBJ1-2; 7 bases are a match to TRBD1. V lost 0 bases to trimming and J lost 8 bases; unmatched junction nucleotides: 7. Germline V gene sequence: CDR1 SGHRS, CDR2 YFSETQ. The CDR3 consists of 14 residues.

The V gene is TRBV11-2, the J gene TRBJ2-7; the match to TRBD1 covers 10 bases. V lost 2 bases to trimming and J lost 5 bases; unmatched junction nucleotides: 12. The germline V gene encodes CDR1 SGHAT and CDR2 FQNNGV. The CDR3 is made up of 17 amino acids. This CDR3 reads CASSLSSGQGIRHEQYF. The DNA of the CDR3 is TGTGCCAGCAGCTTAAGCTCGGGACAGGGGATAAGGCACGAGCAGTACTTC.

The chain carries TRBV29-1 and TRBJ2-7; the match to TRBD1 covers 7 bases. This CDR3 comprises 14 residues. V lost 0 bases, J lost 5 bases, and 7 bases stayed unmatched. Germline V CDR1 and CDR2: SQVTM, ANQGSEA. The CDR3 DNA is TGCAGCGTTGAAGATAAGACAGGGCTGAACGAGCAGTACTTC. This codes for CSVEDKTGLNEQYF.

The chain carries TRBV5-1 and TRBJ1-3; TRBD1 matches 9 bases. After removal of 0 bases from V and 3 bases from J, the junction contained 1 base not matched to a gene. This CDR3 has 15 residues. Germline-derived CDR1 and CDR2 are SGHRS and YFSETQ. CDR3 DNA sequence: TGCGCCAGCAGCTTGGCGACAGGGGGTGGAAACACCATATATTTT. Translated, it gives CASSLATGGGNTIYF.

This chain uses TRBV18 with TRBJ2-1; a weak D match, TRBD2 (5 bases). There are 13 residues in the CDR3. Trimming took 3 bases from V and 5 from J, leaving 8 bases between them. The V gene's germline CDR1 is KGHSH and CDR2 LQKENI. The CDR3 coding sequence is TGTGCCAGCTCACCCAGCGGCCACAATGAGCAGTTCTTC. Amino acids: CASSPSGHNEQFF.

This clone appeared a single time. This chain joins TRBV5-5 and TRBJ1-2; D remains ambiguous. The V end was cut by 4 bases, the J end by 4 bases, with 20 bases between. Germline CDR1 is SGHKS and CDR2 is YYEKEE (reference sequence). This CDR3 comprises 16 residues. CDR3 in amino acids: CASSPVPGASGYGYTF. Written as DNA, the CDR3 is TGTGCCAGCAGCCCGGTGCCGGGAGCTAGCGGCTATGGCTACACCTTC.

This rearrangement joins TRBV11-2 to TRBJ1-6; TRBD1 matches 7 bases. The CDR3 covers 15 residues. V shed 5 bases and J 7 bases; nucleotides not matched to a gene: 8. Per germline, CDR1 SGHAT and CDR2 FQNNGV. CDR3 sequence reads: CASSPLTGKNSPLHF. The CDR3 coding sequence is TGTGCCAGCAGCCCCCTGACAGGGAAGAATTCACCCCTCCACTTT.